These T cell receptor beta chains were read from a single sample in a study of shared clonotypes between healthy human individuals. Sequencing used immunoSEQ multiplex PCR; TCRdb keeps in-frame clones, though not all of them. The sample carries around 700,000 clones, approximately 79% recorded once. Input material: memory CD4+ T cells sorted from blood. The receptors come from a woman aged 25 to 39 in good health. Both conserved end residues are part of each CDR3. The D gene is left open where the match is weak. Size values are once, few and many counts, or a class for expanded clones, and some rows have none.

j_gene | v_gene | abundance | d_gene | CDR3aa | CDR3nt
TRBJ2-7 | TRBV9 | . | TRBD2 | CASSVDEREGRYEQYF | TGTGCCAGCAGCGTAGATGAGCGGGAGGGCCGATACGAGCAGTACTTC
TRBJ2-2 | TRBV9 | few | . | CASSREGAGELFF | TGTGCCAGCAGCCGAGAGGGGGCCGGGGAGCTGTTTTTT
TRBJ1-1 | TRBV6-1 | few | TRBD1 | CASSPGQGWTEAFF | TGTGCCAGCAGTCCGGGACAGGGATGGACTGAAGCTTTCTTT
TRBJ2-5 | TRBV7-2 | once | . | CASSLAGRGETQYF | TGTGCCAGCAGCTTAGCTGGCCGAGGGGAGACCCAGTACTTC
TRBJ1-5 | TRBV7-8 | . | . | CASSLGRGLGQPQHF | TGTGCCAGCAGCTTAGGAAGGGGGTTGGGACAGCCCCAGCATTTT
TRBJ2-6 | TRBV6-5 | once | . | CASSKGRSGANVLTF | TGTGCCAGCAGTAAGGGGCGTTCTGGGGCCAACGTCCTGACTTTC
TRBJ2-2 | TRBV28 | . | . | CASRTGTVNTGELFF | TGTGCCAGCAGGACCGGGACGGTGAACACCGGGGAGCTGTTTTTT
TRBJ2-6 | TRBV5-5 | . | . | CASSLSNSGANVLTF | TGTGCCAGCAGCTTGAGTAACTCTGGGGCCAACGTCCTGACTTTC
TRBJ2-4 | TRBV2 | . | . | CASWGLAKNIQYF | TGTGCCAGCTGGGGATTAGCCAAAAACATTCAGTACTTC
TRBJ2-1 | TRBV7-3 | . | . | CASSLSGYEQFF | TGTGCCAGCAGCTTATCGGGCTATGAGCAGTTCTTC
TRBJ2-1 | TRBV29-1 | . | . | CSVDREQSNEQFF | TGCAGCGTTGACAGGGAACAATCCAATGAGCAGTTCTTC
TRBJ2-2 | TRBV6-4 | . | . | CASSEARETGELFF | TGTGCCAGCAGTGAGGCCAGGGAGACCGGGGAGCTGTTTTTT
TRBJ2-6 | TRBV28 | . | . | CASSLTRDSMWANVLTF | TGTGCCAGCAGTTTAACCAGGGATAGCATGTGGGCCAACGTCCTGACTTTC
TRBJ2-7 | TRBV6-1 | . | . | CASSGGRNYEQYF | TGTGCCAGCAGTGGCGGCAGGAACTACGAGCAGTACTTC
TRBJ2-3 | TRBV27 | . | . | CASSFSGSAHTDTQYF | TGTGCCAGCAGTTTCTCGGGCAGCGCCCACACAGATACGCAGTATTTT
TRBJ1-1 | TRBV28 | . | . | CASSFSGRNTEAFF | TGTGCCAGCAGTTTCTCTGGCAGGAACACTGAAGCTTTCTTT
TRBJ2-5 | TRBV19 | . | . | CASSIALGNQETQYF | TGTGCCAGTAGTATAGCACTCGGAAACCAAGAGACCCAGTACTTC
TRBJ2-7 | TRBV15 | . | . | CATSRGGSLYEQYF | TGTGCCACCAGCAGAGGGGGATCCCTCTACGAGCAGTACTTC
TRBJ1-3 | TRBV11-2 | few | . | CASSRTVNTIYF | TGTGCCAGCAGCCGCACAGTGAACACCATATATTTT
TRBJ1-2 | TRBV2 | once | . | CASSETVPYGYTF | TGTGCCAGCAGCGAGACAGTCCCCTATGGCTACACCTTC
TRBJ2-1 | TRBV6-6 | . | . | CASSAILTNEQFF | TGTGCCAGCAGTGCGATTCTAACCAATGAGCAGTTCTTC
TRBJ2-3 | TRBV6-1 | . | . | CASSEGQGSHTQYF | TGTGCCAGCAGTGAAGGGCAGGGGAGCCATACGCAGTATTTT
TRBJ2-3 | TRBV18 | . | . | CASSPMVRGDTQYF | TGTGCCAGCTCACCAATGGTCCGGGGAGATACGCAGTATTTT
TRBJ2-4 | TRBV5-6 | . | TRBD1 | CASSKTGSKAKNIQYF | TGTGCCAGCAGCAAGACAGGGAGTAAGGCCAAAAACATTCAGTACTTC
TRBJ1-2 | TRBV28 | . | TRBD1 | CASSLPGQRVGGYTF | TGTGCCAGCAGTTTGCCGGGACAGCGAGTGGGAGGCTACACCTTC
TRBJ1-4 | TRBV5-1 | . | . | CASSPRSGAWKLFF | TGCGCCAGCAGCCCCCGGTCAGGGGCGTGGAAACTGTTTTTT
TRBJ2-1 | TRBV21-1 | . | . | CASRTIRKGQQFF | TGTGCCAGCAGAACAATAAGGAAGGGTCAGCAGTTCTTC
TRBJ2-2 | TRBV7-3 | . | . | CASSLLGSGELFF | TGTGCCAGCAGCCTTCTGGGGTCCGGGGAGCTGTTTTTT
TRBJ2-5 | TRBV11-3 | . | . | CASSSWAGETQYF | TGTGCCAGCAGCTCCTGGGCGGGAGAGACCCAGTACTTC
TRBJ2-6 | TRBV7-2 | . | . | CASSPSGGANVLTF | TGTGCCAGCAGCCCAAGCGGTGGGGCCAACGTCCTGACTTTC
TRBJ1-3 | TRBV11-2 | . | . | CASSPSLFNRGGNTIYF | TGTGCCAGCAGCCCATCGCTTTTTAATCGGGGGGGAAACACCATATATTTT
TRBJ2-2 | TRBV19 | many | . | CASSMVEADTGELFF | TGTGCCAGTAGTATGGTGGAAGCTGACACCGGGGAGCTGTTTTTT
TRBJ2-2 | TRBV9 | . | TRBD2 | CASSAPPGGLAFSGELFF | TGTGCCAGCAGCGCACCCCCCGGCGGACTAGCTTTTTCCGGGGAGCTGTTTTTT
TRBJ1-2 | TRBV6-5 | . | TRBD1 | CASSYQTGAYGYTF | TGTGCCAGCAGTTACCAGACAGGGGCCTATGGCTACACCTTC
TRBJ2-2 | TRBV11-3 | . | . | CASSLDGDGELFF | TGTGCCAGCAGCTTAGATGGGGACGGGGAGCTGTTTTTT
TRBJ2-3 | TRBV19 | . | TRBD1 | CASTGRGRTDTQYF | TGTGCCAGTACCGGCAGGGGGCGAACAGATACGCAGTATTTT
TRBJ1-2 | TRBV6-1 | . | TRBD1 | CASSLRDRGNYGYTF | TGTGCCAGCAGTCTCCGGGACAGGGGTAACTATGGCTACACCTTC
TRBJ2-2 | TRBV18 | once | TRBD2 | CASSPPGGKRTGELFF | TGTGCCAGCTCACCACCGGGAGGGAAGAGGACCGGGGAGCTGTTTTTT
TRBJ2-2 | TRBV2 | . | . | CASSAGYGGELFF | TGTGCCAGCAGTGCAGGGTACGGCGGGGAGCTGTTTTTT
TRBJ2-7 | TRBV5-1 | few | TRBD2 | CASSLSSGGSYEQYF | TGCGCCAGCAGCTTGTCATCCGGGGGGAGCTACGAGCAGTACTTC